This TCR beta chain was documented in a study of CD8+CD57+ T cells in acquired aplastic anemia. Study background: Average DNA yield from sorted CD4+ and CD8+ cells was approximately 3 ug. Study results and limitations: Controls and patients did not differ significantly in CD8+ Simpson's diversity.

The TCR beta profiling, which covered VDJ combination and CDR3 sequence, was carried out using genomic DNA as the template. TCRdb analysed the reads with MiXCR anew, one entry per CDR3 protein. The table includes approximately 270,000 distinct CDR3 sequences, around 60% detected once. There are a few counts of this clonotype. Its antigen is still unknown. Germline V gives CDR1 DFQATT, CDR2 SNEGSKA (reference sequence). Trimming took 3 bases from V and 0 from J, leaving 8 bases between them. The CDR3 consists of 13 residues. This sequence originates from a human donor with severe aplastic anemia or a healthy control (not recorded which). The sequenced material came from sorted CD4+, CD8+, or CD8+CD57+ T cells (not recorded which) from PBMCs. The V and J genes are TRBV20-1 and TRBJ1-2, with a weak D call TRBD1 (6 bases). The CDR3 spells CSASGTTNYGYTF. CDR3 nucleotides: TGCAGTGCTAGCGGGACAACTAACTATGGCTACACCTTC.